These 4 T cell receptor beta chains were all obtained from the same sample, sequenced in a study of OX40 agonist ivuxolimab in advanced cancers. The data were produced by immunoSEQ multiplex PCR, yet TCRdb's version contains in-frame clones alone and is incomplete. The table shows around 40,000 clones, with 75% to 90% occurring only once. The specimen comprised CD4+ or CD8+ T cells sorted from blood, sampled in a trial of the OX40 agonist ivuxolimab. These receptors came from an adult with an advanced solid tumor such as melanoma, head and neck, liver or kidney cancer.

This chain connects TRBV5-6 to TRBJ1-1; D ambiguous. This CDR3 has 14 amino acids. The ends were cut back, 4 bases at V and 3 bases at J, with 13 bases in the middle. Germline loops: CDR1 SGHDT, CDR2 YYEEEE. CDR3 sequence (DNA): TGTGCCAGCAGCCCCCTCCGGCAGGACACTGAAGCTTTCTTT. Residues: CASSPLRQDTEAFF.

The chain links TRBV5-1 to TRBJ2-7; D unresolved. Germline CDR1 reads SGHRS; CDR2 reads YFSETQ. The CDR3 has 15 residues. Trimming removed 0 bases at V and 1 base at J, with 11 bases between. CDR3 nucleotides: TGCGCCAGCAGCTTGGAACCGGGTCCATCCTACGAGCAGTACTTC. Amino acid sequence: CASSLEPGPSYEQYF.

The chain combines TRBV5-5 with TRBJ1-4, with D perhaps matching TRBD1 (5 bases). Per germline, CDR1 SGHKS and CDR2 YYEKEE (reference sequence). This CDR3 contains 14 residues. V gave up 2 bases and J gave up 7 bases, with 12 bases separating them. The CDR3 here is CASSFGGFGEKLFF. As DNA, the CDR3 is TGTGCCAGCAGCTTTGGGGGTTTTGGTGAAAAACTGTTTTTT. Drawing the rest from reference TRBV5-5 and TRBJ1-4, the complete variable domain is DAGVTQSPTHLIKTRGQQVTLRCSPISGHKSVSWYQQVLGQGPQFIFQYYEKEERGRGNFPDRFSARQFPNYSSELNVNALLLGDSALYLCASSFGGFGEKLFFGSGTQLSVL.

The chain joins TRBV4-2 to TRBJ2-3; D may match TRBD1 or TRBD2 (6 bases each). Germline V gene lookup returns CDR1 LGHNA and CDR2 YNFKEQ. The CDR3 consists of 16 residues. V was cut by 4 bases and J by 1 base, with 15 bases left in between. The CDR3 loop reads CASSPSGGGRTDTQYF. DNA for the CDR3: TGTGCCAGCAGCCCTTCAGGAGGGGGGCGCACAGATACGCAGTATTTT.